This TCR beta chain was profiled in a study of read filtering for tumor transcriptome and immune sequencing. For the study at large: Whole-transcriptome libraries were prepared after DNase treatment.

Broader study findings: The sorted CD138-negative fraction was a mixed bone marrow immune population, not purified T cells.

Looked up from germline, CDR1 is SGHAT and CDR2 is FQNNGV. V lost 1 base to trimming and J lost 1 base, with 9 bases between them. The CDR3 extends over 15 amino acids. This clonotype was picked up many times. What it binds is unknown. The library was built from 400 to 500 ng RNA with molecular barcoded adaptors for alpha/delta and beta/gamma chains. TCRdb reprocessed the reads with MiXCR, giving one entry per CDR3 protein. The sample comprises roughly 25,000 distinct CDR3 sequences, 13% to 15% of which are singletons, and about 48% rests with the top ten. This rearrangement joins TRBV11-2 to TRBJ2-3; D is uncertain. The sequence derives from a donor at least 40 years old with multiple myeloma. Specimen: a population of CD138-negative cells sorted from bone marrow. The CDR3 DNA follows: TGTGCCAGCAGCTTAGTTGGAGAGGGCACAGATACGCAGTATTTT. Translated, it gives CASSLVGEGTDTQYF. Supplemented by reference TRBV11-2 and TRBJ2-3, the full variable domain reads EAGVAQSPRYKIIEKRQSVAFWCNPISGHATLYWYQQILGQGPKLLIQFQNNGVVDDSQLPKDRFSAERLKGVDSTLKIQPAKLEDSAVYLCASSLVGEGTDTQYFGPGTRLTVL.